The clone carrying this TCR beta chain showed up many times. As yet, its antigen is unknown. The CDR3 end falls 3 residues outside the read, so it is completed with the germline J gene. The data derive from a study of T cell clonality in common variable immunodeficiency. Overall study results and limits: Shared TCRbeta clones were fewer between CVID subjects than controls. Fewer deletions and N-nucleotide insertions were reportedly seen in common variable immunodeficiency TCR beta sequences.

The data were produced by immunoSEQ multiplex PCR, yet TCRdb's version contains in-frame clones alone and is incomplete. This set yields more than 20,000 clones and no singletons; the top ten hold 24%. Patients had low serum IgG, IgA and/or IgM and specific antibody deficiency. Patients and controls were mostly of Caucasian heritage. CVID subjects were neither ill nor on immunomodulatory or immunosuppressive medication at sampling. CDR3 size: 15 residues. Trimming removed 8 bases from V and 7 bases from J; junction bases left unmatched: 14. Germline V lookup: CDR1 MNHEY, CDR2 SVGEGT. Sequencing was performed on peripheral blood mononuclear cells. This chain uses TRBV6-2 or TRBV6-3 with TRBJ2-1; the match to TRBD2 covers 7 bases. This clonotype originated in a human donor with common variable immunodeficiency. The covered CDR3 bases are TGTGCCAGCCGCACGACTAGCTGGGAGGGGAATGAG. Its protein product is CASRTTSWEGNE. The CDR3 reads in full as CASRTTSWEGNEQFF.